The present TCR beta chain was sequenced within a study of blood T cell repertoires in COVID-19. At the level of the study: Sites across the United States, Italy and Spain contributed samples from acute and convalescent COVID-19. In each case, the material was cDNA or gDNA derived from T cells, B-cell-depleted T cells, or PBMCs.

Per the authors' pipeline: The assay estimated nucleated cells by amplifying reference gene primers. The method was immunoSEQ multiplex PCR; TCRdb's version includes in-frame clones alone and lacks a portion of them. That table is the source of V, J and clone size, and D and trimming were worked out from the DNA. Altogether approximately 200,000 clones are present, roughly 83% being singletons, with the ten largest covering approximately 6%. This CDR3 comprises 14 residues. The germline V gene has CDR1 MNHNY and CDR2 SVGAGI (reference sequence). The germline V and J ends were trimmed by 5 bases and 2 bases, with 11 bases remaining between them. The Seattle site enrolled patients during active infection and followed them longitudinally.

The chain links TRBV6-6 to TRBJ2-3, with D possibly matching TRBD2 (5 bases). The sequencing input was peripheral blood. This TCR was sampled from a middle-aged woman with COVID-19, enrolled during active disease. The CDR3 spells CASSRVAITDTQYF. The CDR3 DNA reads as TGTGCCAGCAGTAGGGTAGCGATCACAGATACGCAGTATTTT.